This is a list of T cell receptor beta chains from one sample in a study of blood T cell repertoires in COVID-19. Generated by immunoSEQ multiplex PCR, the TCRdb table keeps only in-frame clones and is missing some. The table records 98,000 or so clones, roughly 82% of them present only once. Sequencing was done on a sample of peripheral blood. Every receptor here comes from a man in his fifties or sixties with acute or convalescent COVID-19. CDR3s include the opening cysteine and the closing phenylalanine or tryptophan. The D gene is left open where the match is weak. Rows may omit the clone size; those that give it use once, few, many or a size class.

v_call	d_call	j_call	clone_size	cdr3_aa	cdr3_nt
TRBV6-5	NA	TRBJ2-3	NA	CASSYSGSTDTQYF	TGTGCCAGCAGTTACAGCGGAAGCACAGATACGCAGTATTTT
TRBV10-3	TRBD1	TRBJ1-1	NA	CAIRITGDTEAFF	TGTGCCATCAGGATAACAGGGGACACTGAAGCTTTCTTT
TRBV10-3	TRBD1	TRBJ1-1	NA	CAISDRAYTEAFF	TGTGCCATCAGCGACAGGGCCTACACTGAAGCTTTCTTT
TRBV4-1	NA	TRBJ2-2	NA	CASGEILRQTGELFF	TGCGCCAGCGGAGAAATTCTTAGACAGACCGGGGAGCTGTTTTTT
TRBV19	NA	TRBJ1-5	NA	CASSIPGDSNQPQHF	TGTGCCAGTAGTATCCCCGGGGATAGCAATCAGCCCCAGCATTTT
TRBV10-3	TRBD2	TRBJ2-3	NA	CAIRRGGNTDTQYF	TGTGCCATCAGGAGGGGAGGGAACACAGATACGCAGTATTTT
TRBV7-9	NA	TRBJ1-3	NA	CASSLFPWRVNSGNTIYF	TGTGCCAGCAGCTTATTCCCCTGGAGAGTTAACTCTGGAAACACCATATATTTT
TRBV5-1	TRBD2	TRBJ2-1	NA	CASSLVASGMEGEQFF	TGCGCCAGCAGCTTGGTCGCTAGCGGGATGGAGGGTGAGCAGTTCTTC
TRBV19	NA	TRBJ1-6	few	CASRSDNSPLHF	TGTGCCTCCCGGTCCGATAATTCACCCCTCCACTTT
TRBV5-5	TRBD1	TRBJ2-3	NA	CASSQTGQDSDTQYF	TGTGCCAGCAGCCAGACGGGACAGGACTCAGATACGCAGTATTTT
TRBV5-4	NA	TRBJ1-2	NA	CASSPASRDIYGYTF	TGTGCCAGCAGCCCTGCTTCCCGGGACATTTATGGCTACACCTTC
TRBV15	TRBD2	TRBJ2-1	NA	CATSTLGLALRGNEQFF	TGTGCCACCAGCACCCTCGGACTAGCGCTGCGAGGGAATGAGCAGTTCTTC
TRBV10-3	NA	TRBJ1-1	NA	CAILDSGTEAFF	TGTGCCATCTTGGACAGCGGAACTGAAGCTTTCTTT
TRBV5-4	NA	TRBJ1-1	NA	CASSLGPPGDSNTEAFF	TGTGCCAGCAGCTTGGGCCCCCCAGGGGATTCGAACACTGAAGCTTTCTTT
TRBV10-3	NA	TRBJ1-5	few	CAISDPVQGQPQHF	TGTGCCATCAGTGACCCAGTTCAGGGTCAGCCCCAGCATTTT
TRBV28	TRBD1	TRBJ1-1	NA	CASSFPPLTGTGRNTEAFF	TGTGCCAGCAGTTTTCCCCCTCTCACAGGGACAGGACGAAACACTGAAGCTTTCTTT
TRBV5-1	NA	TRBJ2-3	NA	CASSMIPGLVTDTQYF	TGCGCCAGCAGCATGATACCGGGACTGGTCACAGATACGCAGTATTTT
TRBV27	TRBD1	TRBJ1-4	NA	CASSRDRGPNEKLFF	TGTGCCAGCAGTCGGGACAGGGGGCCTAATGAAAAACTGTTTTTT
TRBV27	TRBD1	TRBJ2-3	NA	CASSSRGTDTQYF	TGTGCCAGCAGTTCCAGGGGGACAGATACGCAGTATTTT
TRBV30	TRBD1	TRBJ1-2	few	CAWTRDRGQGGYTF	TGTGCCTGGACCCGGGACAGGGGGCAGGGTGGCTACACCTTC
TRBV2	TRBD1	TRBJ2-5	NA	CASSPGTGRGTQYF	TGTGCCAGCAGTCCCGGGACAGGCCGCGGGACCCAGTACTTC
TRBV11-2	NA	TRBJ2-3	NA	CASSFLAGEDTQYF	TGTGCCAGCAGCTTTCTAGCCGGGGAAGATACGCAGTATTTT
TRBV5-1	NA	TRBJ1-6	NA	CASSLDRGGGSPLHF	TGCGCCAGCAGCTTAGACCGCGGGGGGGGTTCACCCCTCCACTTT
TRBV21-1	NA	TRBJ1-5	once	CASRLKGQLNQPQHF	TGTGCCAGCAGATTAAAGGGACAGCTCAATCAGCCCCAGCATTTT
TRBV6-5	TRBD1	TRBJ1-2	NA	CASSRDRAGYGYTF	TGTGCCAGCAGTAGGGACAGGGCAGGCTATGGCTACACCTTC
TRBV5-4	TRBD1	TRBJ1-2	NA	CASSSGQALNYGYTF	TGTGCCAGCAGCAGTGGACAGGCCCTTAACTATGGCTACACCTTC
TRBV10-3	NA	TRBJ1-3	NA	CAISGQAVTGNTIYF	TGTGCCATCAGTGGACAGGCCGTAACAGGAAACACCATATATTTT
TRBV6-2/TRBV6-3	NA	TRBJ1-1	NA	CASSYGLQGLLNTEAFF	TGTGCCAGCAGTTACGGTCTCCAGGGCCTTCTGAACACTGAAGCTTTCTTT
TRBV6-6	NA	TRBJ1-5	NA	CASWNGANQPQHF	TGTGCCAGCTGGAACGGAGCAAATCAGCCCCAGCATTTT
TRBV9	NA	TRBJ1-1	many	CASSANSRGGWNTEAFF	TGTGCCAGCAGCGCAAACTCCCGAGGAGGGTGGAACACTGAAGCTTTCTTT
TRBV5-5	NA	TRBJ1-5	NA	CASSSEIVPSYQPQHF	TGTGCCAGCAGCTCGGAGATAGTACCCTCTTATCAGCCCCAGCATTTT
TRBV9	NA	TRBJ2-7	NA	CASSVYSASYEQYF	TGTGCCAGCAGCGTATACTCCGCGTCCTACGAGCAGTACTTC
TRBV2	TRBD1	TRBJ1-4	NA	CASTRDSAVSNEKLFF	TGTGCCAGCACCCGGGACAGTGCGGTTTCTAATGAAAAACTGTTTTTT
TRBV7-2	TRBD2	TRBJ2-1	NA	CASSLTAGRAYNEQFF	TGTGCCAGCAGCTTAACAGCGGGAAGGGCCTACAATGAGCAGTTCTTC